What follows describes a single T cell receptor (beta chain). Assay: immunoSEQ multiplex PCR; the TCRdb copy retains only in-frame clones and omits some. The repertoire holds hundreds of thousands of clones, with around 80% as singletons. This entry comes from a study of blood T cell repertoires in COVID-19. At the level of the study: PBMCs, B-cell-depleted T cells, or T cells were the source of the cDNA or gDNA that made up the material.

The ends were cut back, 11 bases at V and 5 bases at J, with 18 bases in the middle. Germline V CDR1 and CDR2: ENHRY, SYGVKD. CDR3 size: 13 residues. The study assigned cohorts using participant-reported clinical history. This TCR was sampled from a man aged 25-45 years with acute COVID-19. The chain joins TRBV10-3 to TRBJ1-1; D call uncertain. Sequencing input: PBMCs or T cells enriched from blood (not recorded which). CDR3 in amino acids: CAASGLRGTEAFF. The CDR3 DNA is TGTGCCGCCTCCGGGCTTCGGGGAACTGAAGCTTTCTTT.